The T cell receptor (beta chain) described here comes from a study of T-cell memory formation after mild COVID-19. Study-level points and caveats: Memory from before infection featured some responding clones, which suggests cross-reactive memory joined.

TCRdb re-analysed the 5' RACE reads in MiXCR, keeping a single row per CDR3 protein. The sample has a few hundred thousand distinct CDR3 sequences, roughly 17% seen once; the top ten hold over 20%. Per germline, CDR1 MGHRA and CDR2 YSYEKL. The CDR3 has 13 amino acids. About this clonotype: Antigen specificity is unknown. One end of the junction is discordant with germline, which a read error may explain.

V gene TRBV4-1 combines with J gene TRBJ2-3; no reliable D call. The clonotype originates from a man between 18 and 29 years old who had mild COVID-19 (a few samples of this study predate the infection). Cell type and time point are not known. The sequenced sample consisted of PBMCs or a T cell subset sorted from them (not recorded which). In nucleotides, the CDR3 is TGCTCCAGCAGCCAAGCCGGTGGCGATACGCAGTATTTT. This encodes CSSSQAGGDTQYF.